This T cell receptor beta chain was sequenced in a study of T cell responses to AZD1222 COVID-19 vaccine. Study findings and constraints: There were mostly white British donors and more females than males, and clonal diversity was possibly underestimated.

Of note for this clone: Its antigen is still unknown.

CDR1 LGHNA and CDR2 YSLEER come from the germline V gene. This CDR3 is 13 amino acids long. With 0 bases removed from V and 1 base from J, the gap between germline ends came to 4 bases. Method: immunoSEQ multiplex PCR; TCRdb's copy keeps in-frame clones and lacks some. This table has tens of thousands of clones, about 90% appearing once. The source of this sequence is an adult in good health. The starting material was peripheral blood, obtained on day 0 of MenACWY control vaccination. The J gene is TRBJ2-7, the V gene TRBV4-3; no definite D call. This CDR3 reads CASSQDSSYEQYF. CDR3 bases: TGCGCCAGCAGCCAAGACAGTTCCTACGAGCAGTACTTC.